This TCR beta chain was documented in a study of Graves' ophthalmopathy and Graves' hyperthyroidism. The TCR beta CDR3 regions underwent amplification from RNA transcripts. The first round was an RT-PCR with HTBI primers, and the second round was a multiplex PCR. A single record per CDR3 protein comes from TCRdb applying MiXCR to the multiplex PCR reads. Of about 370,000 distinct CDR3 sequences detected, about 16% appear once; the ten largest clones hold roughly 1.5%. This CDR3 has 15 amino acids. Between the trimmed V and J ends, which lost 3 bases and 2 bases, there was a span of 11 bases. Germline assignment: CDR1 MNHNS and CDR2 SASEGT. This clonotype was observed at least ten times. PBMCs were density-gradient isolated from around 11 ml fresh blood.

The chain employs TRBV6-1 and TRBJ1-5; D gene uncertain. The sample was peripheral blood. This TCR derives from a woman younger than 35 with Graves' ophthalmopathy. The CDR3 DNA follows: TGTGCCAGCAGTGAGACTATTAAGGGCAATCAGCCCCAGCATTTT. As protein: CASSETIKGNQPQHF.